These T cell receptor beta chains were read from a single sample in a study of T cell responses to AZD1222 COVID-19 vaccine. Assay: immunoSEQ multiplex PCR; the TCRdb copy retains only in-frame clones and omits some. This table holds about 180,000 clones, 88% found once. The starting material was peripheral blood, obtained on day 0 of AZD1222 vaccination. These receptors were obtained from an adult in good health. Each CDR3 is given without its conserved first and last residue. Each record gives: CDR3 protein, V gene, J gene.

ASRRWNSGNTIY,TRBV5-1,TRBJ1-3
ASSRDGTGTAGYEQY,TRBV5-4,TRBJ2-7
AISGVKAGGPPDTQY,TRBV10-3,TRBJ2-3
ASSLGTSYGYT,TRBV6-5,TRBJ1-2
ASSLGDGGRLEQY,TRBV7-9,TRBJ2-7
ASSQEKGSLMNTEAF,TRBV4-2,TRBJ1-1
ASRDRDYEQY,TRBV2,TRBJ2-7
ASSIGTRLTQY,TRBV2,TRBJ2-5
ASSLTGEKVQPQH,TRBV5-1,TRBJ1-5
ARSTQGECGGYT,TRBV5-3,TRBJ1-2
ASSKRQGGNQPQH,TRBV6-6,TRBJ1-5
ASRGQVNTEAF,TRBV2,TRBJ1-1
ASRYTGVNSYEQY,TRBV27,TRBJ2-7
ATSGRGNTEAF,TRBV15,TRBJ1-1
ASSLRRDSLYGYT,TRBV5-4,TRBJ1-2
ASSQPGQWGGNTEAF,TRBV3-1/TRBV3-2,TRBJ1-1
ASSLAAGNTIY,TRBV7-2,TRBJ1-3
ASRQAGGRNYGYT,TRBV5-4,TRBJ1-2
ASHHGGGTDTQY,TRBV2,TRBJ2-3
ASSQGSERWIYGYT,TRBV3-1/TRBV3-2,TRBJ1-2
ASSLSGGSYNEQF,TRBV11-2,TRBJ2-1
ASSVDRDGAYEQY,TRBV19,TRBJ2-7
ASSYSIRTYLGGKSYEQY,TRBV6-2/TRBV6-3,TRBJ2-7
ASSDGPSTDTQY,TRBV7-2,TRBJ2-3
ASSGLGYNSPLH,TRBV25-1,TRBJ1-6
ASSSTGTGDEKLF,TRBV5-1,TRBJ1-4
ASSLTAGNTEAF,TRBV7-3,TRBJ1-1
ASSFYRGTGELF,TRBV5-1,TRBJ2-2
ASSAPAQSGYT,TRBV6-4,TRBJ1-2
ASSLGRGEAYEQY,TRBV13,TRBJ2-7
ASSEAFILPLYGYT,TRBV2,TRBJ1-2
ASSSFQGLNTEAF,TRBV5-1,TRBJ1-1
ASSHASEAF,TRBV3-1/TRBV3-2,TRBJ1-1
ATMRGPDTDTQY,TRBV27,TRBJ2-3
ASSAGTGASGANVLT,TRBV18,TRBJ2-6
ASSPERGYEQY,TRBV19,TRBJ2-7
ASSLSGSPVDTQY,TRBV7-2,TRBJ2-3
AIREGQGLEAF,TRBV10-3,TRBJ1-1
ASRTGNTGELF,TRBV6-4,TRBJ2-2
ATRRLRSYEQY,TRBV28,TRBJ2-7
ASKPQGTKNIQY,TRBV11-2,TRBJ2-4
ASSPVWEENTIY,TRBV13,TRBJ1-3
AWSGTGPEYEQY,TRBV30,TRBJ2-7
AISPNRPGQETQY,TRBV10-3,TRBJ2-5
ASSLAGGRSPLH,TRBV11-2,TRBJ1-6
ASSIGRGYSNQPQH,TRBV19,TRBJ1-5
ASSWDRTGELF,TRBV11-2,TRBJ2-2
ASSFWGQGAHEQY,TRBV7-9,TRBJ2-7